This passage covers 19 T cell receptor beta chains from one sample sequenced in a study of T cells in Graves' hyperthyroidism and ophthalmopathy (dated by TCRdb to between 2019 and 2020). Libraries were built with multiplex PCR. The data were produced on an Illumina HiSeq 2000. The TCR beta CDR3 regions were amplified from RNA transcripts. For the first round of RT-PCR on the TCR CDR3, the HTBI primer set was used together with the Qiagen OneStep RT-PCR kit. TCRdb handled the public reads itself, with Q25 trimming in fastp and clone calling in MiXCR, and kept productive beta chains. Every entry covers one CDR3 protein and lists the most common genes and DNA from its rows. In this sample the table shows over 700,000 distinct CDR3 sequences, about a third of which occur a single time. The top ten clones comprise around 30% of the sample. Sequenced sample: blood. These receptors came from a woman aged 40 to 50 with Graves' hyperthyroidism.

The chain has TRBV7-9 and TRBJ2-7; a weak D match, TRBD2 (5 bases). The J call may not be correct, given that the DNA end is closer to TRBJ2-5. The CDR3 totals 11 residues. CDR1 is SEHNR and CDR2 is FQNEAQ in the germline V gene (reference sequence). The CDR3 sequence is CASSIEGTQYF. In DNA, the CDR3 is TGTGCCAGCAGTATCGAGGGGACCCAGTACTTC.

This clonotype was counted at least ten times. The chain joins TRBV19 to TRBJ1-1, with 8 bases matching TRBD1. Unmatched junction bases numbered 5, after V lost 7 bases and J lost 1 base. This CDR3 contains 14 residues. The germline V gene encodes CDR1 LNHDA and CDR2 SQIVND (reference sequence). CDR3 amino acids: CASKWDRWNTEAFF. In nucleotides, the CDR3 is TGTGCCAGTAAGTGGGACAGGTGGAACACTGAAGCTTTCTTT.

The rearrangement links TRBV11-2 to TRBJ1-1; D is unresolved. Germline V gives CDR1 SGHAT, CDR2 FQNNGV. This CDR3 contains 14 residues. V gave up 0 bases and J gave up 6 bases, with 11 bases separating them. The CDR3 sequence: CASSLESGSAEAFF. DNA of the CDR3: TGTGCCAGCAGCTTAGAATCGGGGAGCGCTGAAGCTTTCTTT.

A remark on this clonotype: A much larger clone sits a single nucleotide away, making a read error possible. The chain couples TRBV7-9 to TRBJ2-5; 10 bases are shared with TRBD1. The CDR3 sequence is 16 residues long. Germline V gene sequence: CDR1 SEHNR, CDR2 FQNEAQ (reference sequence). The chain's CDR3 is CAGSKLPGQGQETQYF. The CDR3 DNA follows: TGTGCCGGCAGCAAGCTCCCGGGACAGGGGCAAGAGACCCAGTACTTC.

The CDR3 DNA follows: TGTGCCAGCAGTTACTCGGGGCTTCCCCACCAGTACTTC. Protein sequence: CASSYSGLPHQYF. This chain uses TRBV6-2 or TRBV6-3 with TRBJ2-7, with D possibly matching TRBD1 (5 bases). CDR1 is MNHEY, CDR2 SVGEGT, per germline. V shed 0 bases and J shed 10 bases, with 13 bases lying between them. The CDR3 spans 13 residues.

The rearrangement uses TRBV29-1 and TRBJ1-1; D unresolved. This CDR3 is 11 amino acids long. Germline CDR1 is SQVTM and CDR2 is ANQGSEA. V lost 8 bases, J lost 4 bases, and 11 bases lay in between. The CDR3 here is CSRSRGTEAFF. CDR3 bases: TGCAGCCGTTCCCGTGGCACTGAAGCTTTCTTT. Based on the CDR3 plus reference TRBV29-1 and TRBJ1-1, the full variable domain is SAVISQKPSRDICQRGTSLTIQCQVDSQVTMMFWYRQQPGQSLTLIATANQGSEATYESGFVIDKFPISRPNLTFSTLTVSNMSPEDSSIYLCSRSRGTEAFFGQGTRLTVV.

The gene calls are TRBV11-2 and TRBJ2-7; 12 bases are a match to TRBD1. This CDR3 has 16 amino acids. Germline-derived CDR1 and CDR2 are SGHAT and FQNNGV. The J segment lost 4 bases and the V segment lost 6 bases, leaving 10 bases of the junction unmatched. The CDR3 here is CASSLGSGQGAYEQYF. The CDR3 bases are TGTGCCAGCAGTCTTGGTTCGGGACAGGGGGCGTACGAGCAGTACTTC.

This clonotype was detected a few times. V is TRBV5-1 and J is TRBJ2-2; perhaps TRBD2 as D (5 bases). V lost 4 bases, J lost 5 bases, and 9 bases lay in between. This CDR3 spans 13 amino acids. Germline CDR1 is SGHRS and CDR2 is YFSETQ. CDR3 loop: CASSADSTGELFF. The CDR3 DNA sequence: TGCGCCAGCAGCGCGGACTCGACCGGGGAGCTGTTTTTT. Together with reference TRBV5-1 and TRBJ2-2, the CDR3 gives the full variable domain: KAGVTQTPRYLIKTRGQQVTLSCSPISGHRSVSWYQQTPGQGLQFLFEYFSETQRNKGNFPGRFSGRQFSNSRSEMNVSTLELGDSALYLCASSADSTGELFFGEGSRLTVL.

This clonotype was recorded a few times. The gene calls are TRBV7-2 and TRBJ2-2, with D maybe TRBD2 (6 bases). Germline-derived CDR1 and CDR2 are SGHTA and FQGNSA. V gave up 8 bases and J gave up 2 bases, with 12 bases separating them. The CDR3 sequence is 14 residues long. The CDR3 here is CASRRETNTGELFF. CDR3 nucleotide sequence: TGTGCCAGCCGGAGGGAAACTAACACCGGGGAGCTGTTTTTT.

In this sample, this clonotype turned up many times. The chain couples TRBV15 to TRBJ1-1, with D maybe TRBD1 (5 bases). Trimming removed 2 bases from V and 4 bases from J, with 23 bases in between. Germline CDR1 reads LNHNV; CDR2 reads YYDKDF (reference sequence). This CDR3 is built from 18 residues. The DNA for the CDR3 is TGTGCCACCAGCAGACCGGGCCGGCAGGGCGGCTGGGGCACTGAAGCTTTCTTT. The encoded protein is CATSRPGRQGGWGTEAFF.

In its sample, this clonotype was seen a few times. This chain connects TRBV6-1 to TRBJ2-5; D may be TRBD1 (5 bases). This CDR3 is built from 14 residues. In germline, CDR1 is MNHNS, CDR2 SASEGT. Trimming took 8 bases from V and 0 from J, leaving 13 bases between them. The CDR3 DNA is TGTGCCAGCCGGGTTTCAGGGAACCAAGAGACCCAGTACTTC. Protein: CASRVSGNQETQYF.

Concerning this clonotype itself: A read error is possible here, since a much larger clone lies one base away. The DNA for the CDR3 is TGTGCCTCAGAGGGGCCGGGACAGGGCGACGAGCAGTACTTC. This encodes CASEGPGQGDEQYF. V usage is TRBV25-1 and J usage is TRBJ2-7; TRBD1 matches 9 bases. CDR1 is MGHDK, CDR2 SYGVNS, per germline. The CDR3 consists of 14 residues. Trimming took 11 bases from V and 5 from J; bases not matched to a gene: 13.

This clonotype came up many times. The chain employs TRBV20-1 and TRBJ2-7; D possibly corresponds to TRBD2 (5 bases). V was trimmed by 4 bases and J by 3 bases, leaving 13 bases between them. The CDR3 spans 13 residues. Per the germline V gene, CDR1 is DFQATT and CDR2 is SNEGSKA (reference sequence). CDR3: CSAKDSWVYEQYF. The CDR3 region has the DNA TGCAGTGCTAAGGACTCGTGGGTCTACGAGCAGTACTTC.

This clonotype was counted between two and nine times. V usage is TRBV7-9 and J usage is TRBJ2-7, with a weak D call TRBD2 (5 bases). Trimming cost V 11 bases and J 0 bases, with 14 bases left between them. CDR3 length: 13 amino acids. Germline-derived CDR1 and CDR2 are SEHNR and FQNEAQ (reference sequence). The CDR3 spells CAPAARSSYEQYF. The CDR3 nucleotides are TGTGCCCCAGCGGCCAGGAGCTCCTACGAGCAGTACTTC.

The CDR3 loop is CASSYSRLAGDYEQYF. The CDR3 nucleotides read TGTGCCAGCAGTTACTCCCGACTAGCGGGAGACTACGAGCAGTACTTC. The V and J genes are TRBV6-5 and TRBJ2-7; 12 bases fit TRBD2. The germline V gene encodes CDR1 MNHEY and CDR2 SVGAGI. The V gene end was trimmed by 0 bases and the J gene end by 3 bases; junction bases not matched to a gene: 3. This CDR3 is built from 16 residues.

The table lists this clonotype with a few counts. A much larger clone differs from this one at a single base, so this may be a read error. The chain recombines TRBV7-9 with TRBJ2-5; maybe TRBD1 (5 bases). Germline V gene sequence: CDR1 SEHNR, CDR2 FQNEAQ (reference sequence). There are 13 residues in the CDR3. The CDR3 DNA sequence: TGTGCCAGCAGGGCAGGGCCACAAGAGGCCCAGTACTTC. This translates into CASRAGPQEAQYF.

This clonotype was counted between two and nine times. V and J are TRBV4-3 and TRBJ1-1; D is perhaps TRBD1 (6 bases). The V gene's germline CDR1 is LGHNA and CDR2 YSLEER. The V gene lost 4 bases and the J gene lost 6 bases, with 15 bases spanning the gap. This CDR3 contains 14 residues. CDR3 sequence: CASSPAGGPAEAFF. CDR3 bases: TGCGCCAGCAGCCCAGCTGGGGGGCCGGCTGAAGCTTTCTTT.

The chain has TRBV20-1 and TRBJ2-5, with a weak D call TRBD2 (5 bases). The end of the DNA is better explained by TRBJ2-1, so the J call may be wrong. The CDR3 contains 14 residues. Per germline, CDR1 DFQATT and CDR2 SNEGSKA (reference sequence). CDR3 protein: CSADPAGPLGEQFF. The CDR3 DNA reads as TGCAGTGCTGACCCTGCGGGCCCCCTCGGTGAGCAGTTCTTC.

The sample holds many counts of this clonotype. This sequence joins TRBV11-2 and TRBJ1-5, with D possibly matching TRBD1 (5 bases). CDR3 length equals 13 residues. Trimming left V 0 bases short and J 6 bases short, with 6 bases between. Germline-derived CDR1 and CDR2 are SGHAT and FQNNGV. CDR3: CASSLERGQPQHF. The CDR3 DNA reads as TGTGCCAGCAGCTTAGAAAGGGGTCAGCCCCAGCATTTT.